This T cell receptor (beta chain) was profiled in a study of human T cells and chemical hapten exposure. TCRdb analysed the RACE reads with MiXCR anew, one entry per CDR3 protein. The sample shows about 62,000 distinct CDR3 sequences, around 6.6% of them seen only once. There are many counts of this clonotype. Its antigen is not known. The CDR3 is 14 amino acids. Trimming shortened V by 4 bases and J by 1 base, and 11 bases separated the two germline ends. The germline V gene encodes CDR1 MNHEY and CDR2 SMNVEV (reference sequence). Noted time point: pre-sensitization, week 0. The treatment here: therapeutic diphenylcyclopropenone sensitization with weekly scalp DPC. Each patch-test visit's blood sample preceded patch application. Study findings and constraints: The presence of alopecia in the donors means their immune response may differ from healthy people's. TCRs whose frequency exceeded 1 in 1000 remained the same following DPC sensitization. Expanded TCRs formed significantly more large CDR3 similarity clusters than controls.

Sequencing used whole blood, obtained in connection with sensitization to the hapten diphenylcyclopropenone (DPC). This TCR was sampled from a woman aged 25 to 39 with alopecia areata. Some clones in this sample may be carry-over from other donors' samples. The chain recombines TRBV27 with TRBJ2-7; perhaps TRBD2 as D (7 bases). The CDR3 protein is CASSWGGPSYEQYF. The DNA for the CDR3 is TGTGCCAGCAGTTGGGGGGGCCCGTCCTACGAGCAGTACTTC.